These 22 T cell receptor beta chains were sequenced from one sample in a study of STAT5B mutations in CD4+ large granular lymphocyte leukemia. TCRdb's table, derived via immunoSEQ multiplex PCR, lists solely in-frame clones and lacks some. Found here are 23,000 or so clones, 79% of them singletons; the top ten hold 0.4% to 0.5%. The sample consisted of CD4+ T cells from blood buffy coats. The source of these receptors is a human donor in good health.

This chain uses TRBV2 with TRBJ2-2, with 8 bases aligning to TRBD2. V lost 2 bases to trimming and J lost 7 bases; unmatched junction nucleotides: 6. CDR3 length: 15 residues. The V gene's germline CDR1 is SNHLY and CDR2 FYNNEI. The CDR3 bases are TGTGCCAGCAGTGAAACGGGAGGGCTCGTCGGGGAGCTGTTTTTT. This gives the protein CASSETGGLVGELFF.

The chain links TRBV6-6 to TRBJ2-7; perhaps D is TRBD1 or TRBD2 (5 bases each). Germline CDR1 reads MNHNY; CDR2 reads SVGAGI (reference sequence). Trimming left V 9 bases short and J 4 bases short, with 16 bases between. This CDR3 is built from 13 residues. The CDR3 loop reads CASGWGSLYEQYF. Written as DNA, the CDR3 is TGTGCCAGTGGGTGGGGGAGTTTGTACGAGCAGTACTTC.

The V and J genes are TRBV2 and TRBJ1-1; D is unclear. The CDR3 loop spans 15 amino acids. The V end lost 4 bases, the J end lost 3 bases, and 15 bases lay between the germline ends. Germline loops: CDR1 SNHLY, CDR2 FYNNEI. In DNA, the CDR3 is TGTGCCAGCAGTGTTGAGGGCGGCGGGGACACTGAAGCTTTCTTT. Its translation is CASSVEGGGDTEAFF.

The V gene is TRBV27, the J gene TRBJ2-7, with 11 bases aligning to TRBD2. Looked up from germline, CDR1 is MNHEY and CDR2 is SMNVEV (reference sequence). J was trimmed by 4 bases and V by 2 bases; bases with no gene match: 4. The CDR3 loop spans 15 amino acids. CDR3 nucleotides: TGTGCCAGCAGTTTAGATAGCGGGAGGGAGTACGAGCAGTACTTC. It codes for CASSLDSGREYEQYF.

In its sample, this clone was seen once. The chain combines TRBV11-2 with TRBJ1-2; unclear D gene. The CDR3 has 15 amino acids. The V end was cut by 0 bases, the J end by 0 bases, with 8 bases between. Per germline, CDR1 SGHAT and CDR2 FQNNGV. The CDR3 loop reads CASSLEVSANYGYTF. The CDR3 DNA follows: TGTGCCAGCAGCTTAGAGGTATCAGCTAACTATGGCTACACCTTC. The variable domain in full, completed from reference TRBV11-2 and TRBJ1-2, reads EAGVAQSPRYKIIEKRQSVAFWCNPISGHATLYWYQQILGQGPKLLIQFQNNGVVDDSQLPKDRFSAERLKGVDSTLKIQPAKLEDSAVYLCASSLEVSANYGYTFGSGTRLTVV.

The chain employs TRBV27 and TRBJ2-2; D not resolved. CDR3 length: 13 residues. Germline loops: CDR1 MNHEY, CDR2 SMNVEV (reference sequence). V gave up 7 bases and J gave up 0 bases, with 6 bases separating them. The CDR3 spells CASKLTNTGELFF. DNA of the CDR3: TGTGCCAGCAAGCTCACGAACACCGGGGAGCTGTTTTTT.

V is TRBV5-1 and J is TRBJ1-4, with 8 bases matching TRBD1. The germline V gene encodes CDR1 SGHRS and CDR2 YFSETQ. The junction had 9 bases not matched to a gene; V was cut back by 4 bases and J by 1 base. The CDR3 contains 17 residues. CDR3 sequence: CASSEGQGPLTNEKLFF. In DNA form, the CDR3 reads TGCGCCAGCAGCGAAGGACAGGGCCCCCTAACTAATGAAAAACTGTTTTTT.

The chain combines TRBV28 with TRBJ1-1; no clear D gene. V lost 7 bases and J lost 1, with 7 bases in between. CDR3 length: 12 residues. Looked up from germline, CDR1 is MDHEN and CDR2 is SYDVKM. The CDR3: CASKVGNTEAFF. In nucleotides, the CDR3 is TGTGCCAGCAAAGTGGGGAACACTGAAGCTTTCTTT.

This chain joins TRBV7-7 and TRBJ2-5, with 11 bases that match TRBD2. V shed 0 bases, J shed 7 bases, and the junction held 4 bases outside the gene matches. Germline CDR1 reads SSHAT; CDR2 reads FNYEAQ (reference sequence). The CDR3 extends over 15 amino acids. CDR3 nucleotides: TGTGCCAGCAGCTTAGCAACTAGCGGGAGTGGGACCCAGTACTTC. This codes for CASSLATSGSGTQYF.

V usage is TRBV6-6 and J usage is TRBJ2-7, with 11 bases aligning to TRBD2. Germline trimming cut 6 bases from V and 3 bases from J; bases unmatched to any gene: 4. From germline, CDR1 is MNHNY and CDR2 SVGAGI (reference sequence). The CDR3 loop spans 14 amino acids. This CDR3 is CASRAGTSGYEQYF. The CDR3 DNA reads as TGTGCCAGCAGGGCCGGGACTAGCGGCTACGAGCAGTACTTC.

This chain joins TRBV11-3 and TRBJ2-3; D is unresolved. Trimming took 1 base from V and 5 from J, leaving 10 bases between them. The germline gives CDR1 SGHNT, CDR2 YENEEA. The CDR3 covers 14 residues. CDR3 sequence reads: CASSLVFSQDTQYF. The CDR3 coding sequence is TGTGCCAGCAGCTTAGTGTTTAGTCAAGATACGCAGTATTTT.

This clone came up a few times. The V and J genes are TRBV5-1 and TRBJ2-1; the D gene is possibly TRBD1 (5 bases). The CDR3 sequence is 15 residues long. V shed 0 bases and J shed 5 bases, with 12 bases lying between them. The germline V gene encodes CDR1 SGHRS and CDR2 YFSETQ. The CDR3 loop is CASSLGGNRNNEQFF. The CDR3 DNA reads TGCGCCAGCAGCTTGGGTGGAAACAGGAACAATGAGCAGTTCTTC.

This clone was seen more than once but under ten times. V usage is TRBV6-1 and J usage is TRBJ2-2, with D possibly TRBD2 on 5 matching bases. CDR1 is MNHNS and CDR2 is SASEGT in the germline V gene. This CDR3 is 13 amino acids long. V lost 8 bases, J lost 7 bases, and 14 bases lay in between. CDR3 sequence (DNA): TGTGCCAGCGTGGGTTCGGGAAACGGGGAGCTGTTTTTT. Translation gives CASVGSGNGELFF.

Comments on this clone: Different DNA sequences within this sample yield the same CDR3. This chain links TRBV5-6 with TRBJ2-3, with 12 bases identical to TRBD1. The CDR3 sequence is 15 residues long. With V trimmed by 3 bases and J by 6 bases, 5 bases remained unmatched. CDR1 and CDR2 from the germline V gene are SGHDT and YYEEEE. The CDR3 region is CASSSGTGGGDTQYF. CDR3 nucleotides: TGTGCCAGCAGCTCCGGGACAGGGGGCGGGGATACGCAGTATTTT.

This sequence joins TRBV5-5 and TRBJ2-3, with 14 bases aligning to TRBD2. The CDR3 extends over 15 amino acids. From germline, CDR1 is SGHKS and CDR2 YYEKEE (reference sequence). V gave up 3 bases and J gave up 8 bases; unmatched junction bases: 5. The chain's CDR3 is CASSSGLAGGVTQYF. The CDR3 DNA is TGTGCCAGCAGCTCAGGACTAGCGGGAGGTGTTACGCAGTATTTT.

V gene TRBV30 combines with J gene TRBJ2-1; D unclear. CDR1 is GTSNPN, CDR2 SVGIG, per germline (reference sequence). Trimming removed 0 bases at V and 0 bases at J, with 6 bases between. This CDR3 spans 14 amino acids. The CDR3 is CAWSVRSSYNEQFF. The CDR3 DNA is TGTGCCTGGAGTGTACGCAGCTCCTACAATGAGCAGTTCTTC.

The chain employs TRBV11-2 and TRBJ2-2; D might be TRBD1 (6 bases). Germline CDR1 is SGHAT and CDR2 is FQNNGV. The CDR3 is 14 residues long. V shed 6 bases and J shed 4 bases, with 12 bases lying between them. CDR3 nucleotides: TGTGCCAGCAGTTTCCAGGGGAGCACCGGGGAGCTGTTTTTT. Translation: CASSFQGSTGELFF.

The CDR3 DNA is TGTGCCAGCAGCTTGGACCTACTAGCGGCAAGCACAGATACGCAGTATTTT. Its protein is CASSLDLLAASTDTQYF. The chain is built from TRBV5-4 and TRBJ2-3; 8 positions agree with TRBD2. The CDR3 is 17 residues long. V shed 0 bases and J 0 bases; nucleotides not matched to a gene: 6. CDR1 SGHNT and CDR2 YYREEE come from the germline V gene (reference sequence).

V is TRBV30 and J is TRBJ2-6; D is ambiguous. The CDR3 contains 14 residues. Looked up from germline, CDR1 is GTSNPN and CDR2 is SVGIG (reference sequence). Trimming removed 2 bases from V and 2 bases from J, with 7 bases in between. CDR3 nucleotide sequence: TGTGCCTGGAGTCTCCTACCTGGGGCCAACGTCCTGACTTTC. It is translated as CAWSLLPGANVLTF.

J is TRBJ1-5 and V is TRBV6-5, with a possible D match to TRBD1 (5 bases). This CDR3 has 14 residues. V lost 4 bases to trimming and J lost 3 bases, with 10 bases between them. From germline, CDR1 is MNHEY and CDR2 SVGAGI. The CDR3 region is CASSFDRFNQPQHF. CDR3 DNA sequence: TGTGCCAGCAGTTTCGACAGATTCAATCAGCCCCAGCATTTT.

The J gene is TRBJ2-7, the V gene TRBV4-1; D is tentatively TRBD1 or TRBD2 (6 bases each). Germline CDR1 and CDR2: MGHRA and YSYEKL. The CDR3 loop spans 19 amino acids. V shed 1 base and J shed 0 bases, with 22 bases lying between them. The CDR3 here is CASSQVRSSGAGRSYEQYF. CDR3 DNA sequence: TGCGCCAGCAGCCAAGTACGGAGTTCGGGGGCCGGGCGCTCCTACGAGCAGTACTTC.

The chain employs TRBV10-2 and TRBJ2-3; D might be TRBD1 (6 bases). The CDR3 totals 15 residues. The ends were cut back, 1 base at V and 2 bases at J, with 10 bases in the middle. CDR1 WSHSY and CDR2 SAAADI come from the germline V gene. The CDR3 here is CASSELDSFTDTQYF. CDR3 DNA sequence: TGCGCCAGCAGTGAGTTGGACAGCTTCACAGATACGCAGTATTTT.